This is a list of T cell receptor beta chains from one sample in a study of T cell changes during pregnancy in multiple sclerosis. TCRdb's copy holds only in-frame clones and misses some; the assay was immunoSEQ multiplex PCR. Here the sample spans about 61,000 clones, 85% to 90% being singletons. Source: peripheral blood, taken in the first trimester of pregnancy. The receptors stem from a female donor in good health, enrolled as a control in a pregnancy study. CDR3s include the opening cysteine and the closing phenylalanine or tryptophan. The D gene is left open where the match is weak. Size values are once, few and many counts, or a class for expanded clones, and some rows have none.

j_call v_call clone_size d_call cdr3_aa cdr3_nt
TRBJ2-5 TRBV18 NA TRBD2 CASSPPGEGETQYF TGTGCCAGCTCACCCCCCGGGGAGGGAGAGACCCAGTACTTC
TRBJ1-1 TRBV27 NA NA CASSSTGNTEAFF TGTGCCAGCAGTAGCACAGGGAACACTGAAGCTTTCTTT
TRBJ1-5 TRBV5-1 NA NA CARRFQGKCNQPQHF TGCGCCAGACGTTTTCAGGGAAAATGCAATCAGCCCCAGCATTTT
TRBJ1-1 TRBV7-8 NA NA CASSLVGQSNEAFF TGTGCCAGCAGCTTAGTGGGGCAGTCGAATGAAGCTTTCTTT
TRBJ1-1 TRBV7-2 NA NA CASSLGPANTEAFF TGTGCCAGCAGCTTGGGGCCAGCGAACACTGAAGCTTTCTTT
TRBJ1-1 TRBV2 NA NA CASSEQGFVTEAFF TGTGCCAGCAGTGAACAGGGGTTTGTCACTGAAGCTTTCTTT
TRBJ1-5 TRBV6-1 NA NA CASSEIRGGNQPQHF TGTGCCAGCAGTGAAATTCGGGGGGGCAATCAGCCCCAGCATTTT
TRBJ2-1 TRBV7-2 NA TRBD2 CASSLVSSGGYEQFF TGTGCCAGCAGCTTAGTTTCTAGCGGGGGGTATGAGCAGTTCTTC
TRBJ1-1 TRBV5-1 NA NA CASSVGATEAFF TGCGCCAGCAGCGTGGGCGCAACTGAAGCTTTCTTT
TRBJ1-1 TRBV28 NA TRBD1 CASRFTGTANTEAFF TGTGCCAGCAGGTTCACCGGGACAGCCAACACTGAAGCTTTCTTT
TRBJ1-1 TRBV29-1 NA NA CSAFTGGGTEAFF TGCAGCGCCTTCACGGGGGGCGGAACTGAAGCTTTCTTT
TRBJ2-1 TRBV19 NA TRBD1 CASSIGGQGPTGQFF TGTGCCAGTAGTATCGGGGGACAGGGGCCAACCGGGCAGTTCTTC
TRBJ1-6 TRBV6-5 NA NA CASTILDRPSPLHF TGTGCCAGCACCATCTTAGACAGGCCTTCACCCCTCCACTTT
TRBJ2-3 TRBV6-1 NA TRBD2 CASSGYHRGGGPQGDTQYF TGTGCCAGCAGTGGATATCATCGTGGCGGGGGGCCCCAGGGAGATACGCAGTATTTT
TRBJ1-3 TRBV30 NA TRBD1 CAWRTGGGNTIYF TGTGCCTGGAGAACAGGGGGAGGAAACACCATATATTTT
TRBJ2-1 TRBV27 NA TRBD2 CASSLLAGGGNEQFF TGTGCCAGCAGTTTATTAGCGGGGGGAGGCAATGAGCAGTTCTTC
TRBJ2-2 TRBV7-3 NA TRBD2 CASSLYSGVQNTGELFF TGTGCCAGCAGCTTATATAGCGGGGTACAGAACACCGGGGAGCTGTTTTTT
TRBJ2-3 TRBV5-4 once NA CASSPDTWTVTSTDTQYF TGTGCCAGCAGCCCGGACACCTGGACAGTAACTAGCACAGATACGCAGTATTTT
TRBJ2-1 TRBV30 NA TRBD2 CAWSVIGGGGQGNEQFF TGTGCCTGGAGTGTTATAGGCGGGGGGGGTCAGGGTAATGAGCAGTTCTTC
TRBJ2-3 TRBV11-3 NA TRBD2 CASSLRTSGGASTDTQYF TGTGCCAGCAGCCTCAGGACTAGCGGGGGAGCTAGCACAGATACGCAGTATTTT
TRBJ1-2 TRBV5-1 NA TRBD1 CASTTGQGSSYGYTF TGCGCCAGCACCACGGGACAGGGGAGTTCCTATGGCTACACCTTC
TRBJ2-5 TRBV4-3 NA TRBD2 CASSQSVGLGGETQYF TGCGCCAGCAGCCAATCCGTCGGACTAGGCGGAGAGACCCAGTACTTC